The 23 T cell receptor beta chains below all came from one sample that was sequenced in a study of shared clonotypes between healthy human individuals. Some clones are missing from TCRdb's copy, which holds only in-frame ones; the method was immunoSEQ multiplex PCR. The sample lists approximately 2.1 million clones, over 90% seen once, with 0.39% in the top ten. The sample was naive CD4+ T cells from PBMCs. The subset is: CD45RA+ positively selected. The origin of the receptors is a man aged 18-30 years in good health. Some clones in this sample may be carry-over from other donors' samples.

The V call is TRBV4-3, the J call TRBJ2-3; D call uncertain. The germline V gene encodes CDR1 LGHNA and CDR2 YSLEER. The length of the CDR3 is 13 residues. V was trimmed by 0 bases and J by 2 bases, leaving 3 bases between them. DNA for the CDR3: TGCGCCAGCAGCCAAGATACCACAGATACGCAGTATTTT. Translating it yields CASSQDTTDTQYF.

The chain employs TRBV5-1 and TRBJ1-2, with D unclear. Trimming removed 1 base from V and 0 bases from J, with 7 bases in between. In germline, CDR1 is SGHRS, CDR2 YFSETQ. There are 14 residues in the CDR3. The CDR3 loop reads CASSLLEANYGYTF. In DNA, the CDR3 is TGCGCCAGCAGCTTGCTCGAGGCTAACTATGGCTACACCTTC.

This clone was recorded a few times. The same CDR3 is also encoded by other DNA sequences in this sample. The chain recombines TRBV9 with TRBJ2-7; 7 bases map to TRBD1. This CDR3 is 14 amino acids long. Germline CDR1 and CDR2: SGDLS and YYNGEE. V shed 2 bases, J shed 1 base, and the junction held 3 bases outside the gene matches. The CDR3: CASSVRDSSYEQYF. As DNA, the CDR3 is TGTGCCAGCAGCGTCCGGGACAGTTCCTACGAGCAGTACTTC.

The rearrangement links TRBV28 to TRBJ2-3; 7 nucleotides align to TRBD2. Germline CDR1 and CDR2: MDHEN and SYDVKM. V lost 4 bases, J lost 6 bases, and 13 bases stayed unmatched. The CDR3 contains 16 residues. As DNA, the CDR3 is TGTGCCAGCAGTTCCCCCCCCGGCGGGAGTATGGATACGCAGTATTTT. It specifies CASSSPPGGSMDTQYF.

The chain uses TRBV6-4 and TRBJ2-1; TRBD2 agrees at 9 bases. This CDR3 comprises 15 residues. The germline V gene has CDR1 MRHNA and CDR2 SNTAGT. Germline trimming cut 4 bases from V and 9 bases from J; bases unmatched to any gene: 10. Written as DNA, the CDR3 is TGTGCCAGCAGTGTGGGTAGCGGGAGTGAAAGTGAGCAGTTCTTC. It encodes CASSVGSGSESEQFF.

The CDR3 protein is CATSRSPWTSGGYEQYF. Written as DNA, the CDR3 is TGTGCCACCAGCAGATCACCTTGGACTAGCGGGGGCTACGAGCAGTACTTC. The rearrangement uses TRBV15 and TRBJ2-7; TRBD2 aligns across 13 bases. This CDR3 contains 17 residues. V lost 2 bases to trimming and J lost 3 bases; unmatched junction nucleotides: 7. From germline, CDR1 is LNHNV and CDR2 YYDKDF (reference sequence).

This clone was recorded once. The chain employs TRBV5-6 and TRBJ2-1; D perhaps matches TRBD2 (6 bases). Trimming shortened V by 0 bases and J by 14 bases, and 12 bases separated the two germline ends. From germline, CDR1 is SGHDT and CDR2 YYEEEE. This CDR3 is 12 amino acids long. The CDR3 region has the DNA TGTGCCAGCAGCTTGGCCTCGGGAGTCAAGTTCTTC. Translated, it gives CASSLASGVKFF.

The chain couples TRBV5-1 to TRBJ1-4, with D perhaps matching TRBD1 (5 bases). In germline, CDR1 is SGHRS, CDR2 YFSETQ. The CDR3 is 16 residues long. V was shortened by 8 bases and J by 3 bases, with 20 bases between the two germline ends. The CDR3 loop reads CASRVTEGSANEKLFF. The CDR3 coding sequence is TGCGCCAGTAGAGTCACCGAGGGGTCGGCTAATGAAAAACTGTTTTTT.

V gene TRBV28 combines with J gene TRBJ2-7, with 9 bases lining up with TRBD1. V gave up 6 bases and J gave up 4 bases; unmatched junction bases: 7. CDR3 length: 14 residues. Germline V gene sequence: CDR1 MDHEN, CDR2 SYDVKM. In nucleotides, the CDR3 is TGTGCCAGCAGCAATCAGGACAGGGGTTACGAGCAGTACTTC. It encodes CASSNQDRGYEQYF.

V and J are TRBV28 and TRBJ2-5; D uncertain. V lost 4 bases and J lost 0, with 3 bases in between. This CDR3 is 12 amino acids long. Germline V CDR1 and CDR2: MDHEN, SYDVKM. The CDR3 coding sequence is TGTGCCAGCAGTTATGACCAAGAGACCCAGTACTTC. Residues: CASSYDQETQYF.

This clone occurred once. The DNA for the CDR3 is TGCGCCAGCAGCCAAGCCGACCGGGACAGGGCCCAGCCCCAGCATTTT. This encodes CASSQADRDRAQPQHF. This sequence joins TRBV4-1 and TRBJ1-5; 9 nucleotides line up with TRBD1. V dropped 1 base and J dropped 7; count of bases not matched to a gene: 8. The CDR3 has 16 amino acids. CDR1 and CDR2 from the germline V gene are MGHRA and YSYEKL.

V gene TRBV7-6 combines with J gene TRBJ2-5, with 11 nucleotides matching TRBD2. CDR1 SGHVS and CDR2 FNYEAQ come from the germline V gene. After removal of 0 bases from V and 5 bases from J, the junction contained 8 bases not matched to a gene. The CDR3 spans 17 residues. The CDR3 here is CASSLAPTSGRRETQYF. CDR3 DNA: TGTGCCAGCAGCTTAGCCCCCACTAGCGGGAGACGGGAGACCCAGTACTTC.

The rearrangement joins TRBV9 to TRBJ2-7; 7 positions match TRBD1. Germline-derived CDR1 and CDR2 are SGDLS and YYNGEE. The CDR3 runs 16 residues. V shed 4 bases, J shed 3 bases, and the junction held 13 bases outside the gene matches. CDR3 sequence reads: CASSTRTGEKNYEQYF. The CDR3 region has the DNA TGTGCCAGCAGCACCCGAACAGGGGAGAAAAACTACGAGCAGTACTTC.

J is TRBJ1-3 and V is TRBV25-1; D call uncertain. Germline loops: CDR1 MGHDK, CDR2 SYGVNS. The CDR3 runs to 15 residues. The V end lost 3 bases, the J end lost 8 bases, and 17 bases lay between the germline ends. The CDR3 spells CASSDSGSPVYTIYF. The CDR3 coding sequence is TGTGCCAGCAGTGACTCAGGTTCCCCGGTCTACACCATATATTTT. Variable domain in full (rest from reference TRBV25-1 and TRBJ1-3): EADIYQTPRYLVIGTGKKITLECSQTMGHDKMYWYQQDPGMELHLIHYSYGVNSTEKGDLSSESTVSRIRTEHFPLTLESARPSHTSQYLCASSDSGSPVYTIYFGEGSWLTVV.

To note about this clone: The same CDR3 arises from other DNA sequences in this sample as well. The rearrangement joins TRBV5-1 to TRBJ2-3; tentatively, D is TRBD2 (5 bases). In germline, CDR1 is SGHRS, CDR2 YFSETQ. This CDR3 has 15 residues. Trimming shortened V by 0 bases and J by 0 bases, and 8 bases separated the two germline ends. CDR3 nucleotides: TGCGCCAGCAGCTTGGAGGGCGGGAGCACAGATACGCAGTATTTT. Translated: CASSLEGGSTDTQYF.

The rearrangement uses TRBV7-2 and TRBJ2-3, with 8 nucleotides matching TRBD2. The CDR3 contains 18 residues. The ends lost 2 bases at V and 2 bases at J; junction bases unmatched: 12. Germline CDR1 SGHTA, CDR2 FQGNSA. In nucleotides, the CDR3 is TGTGCCAGCAGCTTAAGTTTGGGGCTAGCGGGCTCCACAGATACGCAGTATTTT. Translated: CASSLSLGLAGSTDTQYF.

The chain links TRBV9 to TRBJ2-2; 13 bases are shared with TRBD2. This CDR3 region has 17 residues. Per germline, CDR1 SGDLS and CDR2 YYNGEE. The junction had 4 bases not matched to a gene; V was cut back by 3 bases and J by 2 bases. The CDR3 spells CASSGTSGSLNTGELFF. CDR3 sequence (DNA): TGTGCCAGCAGCGGGACTAGCGGGAGCCTCAACACCGGGGAGCTGTTTTTT. Combining the CDR3 with reference TRBV9 and TRBJ2-2 gives the whole variable domain DSGVTQTPKHLITATGQRVTLRCSPRSGDLSVYWYQQSLDQGLQFLIQYYNGEERAKGNILERFSAQQFPDLHSELNLSSLELGDSALYFCASSGTSGSLNTGELFFGEGSRLTVL.

The chain links TRBV9 to TRBJ2-3; 12 bases match TRBD2. Germline assignment: CDR1 SGDLS and CDR2 YYNGEE. The CDR3 consists of 16 residues. J lost 9 bases, V lost 4 bases, and 12 bases had no gene match. The CDR3 sequence: CASSPRSGTSGQTQYF. The CDR3 DNA sequence: TGTGCCAGCAGCCCCCGCTCCGGGACTAGCGGGCAAACGCAGTATTTT.

The chain combines TRBV4-2 with TRBJ2-7; 14 positions match TRBD2. In germline, CDR1 is LGHNA, CDR2 YNFKEQ. The CDR3 contains 18 residues. V gave up 4 bases and J gave up 4 bases; unmatched junction bases: 12. CDR3 sequence: CASSRIPGTSGSFYEQYF. CDR3 sequence (DNA): TGTGCCAGCAGCCGAATCCCCGGGACTAGCGGGAGTTTTTACGAGCAGTACTTC.

V and J are TRBV6-5 and TRBJ2-2, with 7 nucleotides matching TRBD1. Germline V gene data show CDR1 as MNHEY and CDR2 as SVGAGI. With 4 bases clipped from V and 5 bases from J, the junction kept 7 bases outside the gene matches. This CDR3 is built from 15 residues. Here the CDR3 reads CASSSGGLVTGELFF. The DNA for the CDR3 is TGTGCCAGCAGTTCAGGGGGTCTAGTTACCGGGGAGCTGTTTTTT.

CDR3 in amino acids: CASSLRLAGLYNEQFF. The CDR3, as DNA: TGCGCCAGCAGCTTGCGGCTAGCGGGGCTATACAATGAGCAGTTCTTC. The genes are TRBV5-1 and TRBJ2-1, with TRBD2 matching over 9 bases. Germline V gives CDR1 SGHRS, CDR2 YFSETQ. The CDR3 contains 16 residues. V gave up 1 base and J gave up 4 bases; unmatched junction bases: 6.

This clone showed up just once. CDR3 residues: CASSLAPADTEAFF. The CDR3 DNA follows: TGCGCCAGCAGCTTGGCCCCGGCAGACACTGAAGCTTTCTTT. The gene calls are TRBV5-1 and TRBJ1-1; D uncertain. Germline CDR1 and CDR2: SGHRS and YFSETQ. Trimming removed 0 bases at V and 3 bases at J, with 9 bases between. The CDR3 has 14 amino acids.

The V gene is TRBV5-8, the J gene TRBJ2-7, with D possibly TRBD2 on 5 matching bases. Trimming stripped 7 bases from V and 3 bases from J, with 17 bases between. Germline-derived CDR1 and CDR2 are SGHTS and YDEGEE. The CDR3 sequence is 14 residues long. In DNA, the CDR3 is TGTGCCAGCCTCTGGACTGGCAGGAACTACGAGCAGTACTTC. Translated: CASLWTGRNYEQYF.